The T cell receptor beta chain described here comes from a study of a mutant IDH1 vaccine in newly diagnosed glioma. The CDR3 loop spans 14 amino acids. Germline V CDR1 and CDR2: PRHDT, FYEKMQ (reference sequence). V lost 0 bases to trimming and J lost 2 bases, with 8 bases between them. TCRdb keeps only in-frame clones here, not all; method: immunoSEQ multiplex PCR. The data hold tens of thousands of clones, with roughly 80% observed a single time. Notes on this clone: Its antigen is not identified.

Time point: week 35, safety follow-up. Topical imiquimod was applied with each vaccine dose, which held 300 ug of mutant IDH1 20-mer peptide. The TCR originated in a young woman with glioma. The chain is built from TRBV13 and TRBJ2-7; no reliable D call. The specimen comprised PBMCs, sampled from a glioma patient whose treatment included an IDH1 peptide vaccine. DNA of the CDR3: TGTGCCAGCAGCTTAGGGGGCGGTCCCTACGAGCAGTACTTC. Residues: CASSLGGGPYEQYF.